The text below deals with one T cell receptor (beta chain). Which antigen it targets is not known. No per-base quality is available; no much larger clone lies one base away. The CDR3 spans 11 residues, from the cysteine through the phenylalanine. The entry retains the CDR3 DNA only, 33 bases that are in frame from base 1. The V and J ends are trimmed by 5 bases and 9 bases, leaving 8 bases between them. CDR1 and CDR2 are drawn from the germline V gene: SNHLY, FYNNEI. This specimen belongs to a study of T cell clones after liver transplantation (dated by TCRdb to between 2018 and 2021). Broadly, across the study: Samples were obtained from ITN030ST, a randomized trial in which withdrawal of immunosuppression was attempted within 2 years of liver transplantation. As an antigen-independent comparator for donor-reactive sequences, third party-reactive TCRbeta sequences were also identified from pre-transplant MLRs. To count as tolerant, a recipient had to stay completely off immunosuppression for at least one year without liver enzymes climbing beyond twice the upper limit of normal. After a pre-transplant mixed lymphocyte reaction, TCRbeta sequencing was used to pinpoint donor-reactive T cell clones, which were subsequently tracked in post-transplant blood. Three of the eight recipients were HCV-positive; the others were transplanted for non-autoimmune, non-viral indications. The study cohort included 8 liver transplant recipients, of whom 3 were classified as tolerant and 5 as non-tolerant. Until randomization at 12-24 months post-transplant, subjects were given standard immunosuppression, with no induction therapy. Blood samples were collected pre-transplant, pre-randomization before withdrawal, and post-randomization after either full withdrawal or failed withdrawal. Overall study results and their limits: Circulating donor-reactive CD4 TCRbeta sequences fell significantly post-transplant in most of the 8 subjects, irrespective of tolerance or HCV status. In a couple of subjects, low numbers of available donor cells limited the measurable donor-reactive repertoire. Conclusions were preliminary, limited by small, heterogeneous patient numbers and non-standardized post-transplant time points. Donor-reactive sequences decreased more than third party-reactive sequences, which suggests partial antigen-specific deletion that was not related to withdrawal success. Because no allograft tissue specimens were available, donor-reactive T cells may have migrated into the graft instead of being deleted. Once repertoire turnover was taken into account, donor-reactive detection showed a significant reduction for CD4 in 7 of 8 subjects and for CD8 in 8 of 8.

According to the study, the label for this sample's time point signals: pre-transplant. Thawed unstimulated PBMCs were stained for CD3, CD4 and CD8 and FACS-sorted into CD3+CD4+ and CD3+CD8+ populations. Each of the 8 studied subjects was randomized to immunosuppression withdrawal. The Qiagen DNeasy Blood and Tissue Kit was used to isolate genomic DNA. High-throughput TCRbeta CDR3 sequencing of frozen genomic DNA was performed by immunoSEQ, including PCR amplification, mapping, bias correction and internal controls. The published analysis was carried out like this. Productive rearrangements were retained, and unique TCRbeta sequences were defined by the CDR3 nucleotide sequence together with the V and J gene. A sequence counted as donor-reactive only if the sequence showed at least 5-fold expansion in CFSE-low cells compared with unstimulated pre-transplant cells and had a frequency of at least 0.01%. Minimum frequency thresholds were set for each subject on the basis of the unstimulated sample with the lowest template count, so that a detection power of at least 90% was ensured. Jensen-Shannon divergence between the top 1000 TCRbeta sequences post-transplant and pre-transplant was used to measure repertoire turnover. Two-sided Fisher's exact tests were used to test for changes in how often donor-reactive sequences were detected. Drawn from immuneACCESS, this table holds only the in-frame rearrangements with V and J called that TCRdb kept. Clones are partly lost; checked studies trace under half to an unresolved V gene and leave the rest unexplained. V, J and clone size reflect that table, while D and trimming were determined from the DNA. The sample profile shows over 50,000 clones; 65% to 85% of them were found once. About 8.5% of the sample is in the top ten clones.

The clonotype was recovered from a human donor who received a liver transplant. The V and J genes are TRBV2 and TRBJ2-4; tentative D gene TRBD1, with 6 bases matching. Sample: CD4+ T cells from blood, taken before liver transplant. The nucleotide sequence is given as TGTGCCAGCAGTCAGGGGAGCATTCAGTACTTC. This is translated as CASSQGSIQYF.